These T cell receptor beta chains were read from a single sample in a study of blood T cell repertoires in COVID-19. Clones were read by immunoSEQ multiplex PCR, and TCRdb kept only the in-frame ones, dropping some. The sample lists a few hundred thousand clones, 80% to 90% occurring once. The sequencing input was peripheral blood. These TCRs come from a woman between 40 and 55 years old who had recovered from COVID-19. CDR3s include the opening cysteine and the closing phenylalanine or tryptophan. A D gene is named only where the DNA matches it firmly. A row's size may be missing; if present it is once, few, many or a size class.

CDR3 protein: CASSSEGETQYF; CDR3 DNA: TGTGCCAGCAGCAGCGAGGGTGAGACCCAGTACTTC; D gene: -; J gene: TRBJ2-5; V gene: TRBV7-7; clone size: -
CDR3 protein: CASSLWTAQSSYEQYF; CDR3 DNA: TGTGCCAGCAGCTTATGGACAGCCCAAAGCTCCTACGAGCAGTACTTC; D gene: -; J gene: TRBJ2-7; V gene: TRBV5-6; clone size: once
CDR3 protein: CATAGSTDTQYF; CDR3 DNA: TGTGCCACGGCGGGTTCCACAGATACGCAGTATTTT; D gene: -; J gene: TRBJ2-3; V gene: TRBV10-3; clone size: -
CDR3 protein: CASSHGELYEQYF; CDR3 DNA: TGTGCCAGCAGCCATGGGGAGTTGTACGAGCAGTACTTC; D gene: -; J gene: TRBJ2-7; V gene: TRBV25-1; clone size: -
CDR3 protein: CASSLSRYYGYTF; CDR3 DNA: TGTGCCAGCAGCTTAAGTCGGTATTATGGCTACACCTTC; D gene: -; J gene: TRBJ1-2; V gene: TRBV7-2; clone size: -
CDR3 protein: CASSGTSGINNEQFF; CDR3 DNA: TGTGCCAGCAGCGGGACTAGCGGGATCAACAATGAGCAGTTCTTC; D gene: TRBD2; J gene: TRBJ2-1; V gene: TRBV9; clone size: -
CDR3 protein: CASTPSPSGFIEQFF; CDR3 DNA: TGTGCCAGCACTCCTAGCCCCAGCGGGTTTATTGAGCAGTTCTTC; D gene: -; J gene: TRBJ2-1; V gene: TRBV7-9; clone size: once
CDR3 protein: CASRRDRNYGYTF; CDR3 DNA: TGTGCCAGCAGACGCGACAGGAACTATGGCTACACCTTC; D gene: -; J gene: TRBJ1-2; V gene: TRBV6-5; clone size: few
CDR3 protein: CASSQRGSGNTIYF; CDR3 DNA: TGCGCCAGCAGCCAGCGGGGGTCTGGAAACACCATATATTTT; D gene: -; J gene: TRBJ1-3; V gene: TRBV4-3; clone size: -
CDR3 protein: CASSKQGGDTQYF; CDR3 DNA: TGTGCCAGCAGCAAACAGGGAGGGGATACGCAGTATTTT; D gene: -; J gene: TRBJ2-3; V gene: TRBV7-2; clone size: -
CDR3 protein: CASSLEGSSYEQYF; CDR3 DNA: TGTGCCAGCAGCTTAGAGGGCAGCTCCTACGAGCAGTACTTC; D gene: -; J gene: TRBJ2-7; V gene: TRBV5-5; clone size: -
CDR3 protein: CASSSRRHIRSYEQYF; CDR3 DNA: TGTGCCAGCAGTTCGCGTCGACATATCCGCTCCTACGAGCAGTACTTC; D gene: -; J gene: TRBJ2-7; V gene: TRBV28; clone size: -
CDR3 protein: CATSRALRGFSTDTQYF; CDR3 DNA: TGTGCCACCAGCAGAGCTCTGAGGGGGTTCAGCACAGATACGCAGTATTTT; D gene: -; J gene: TRBJ2-3; V gene: TRBV15; clone size: -
CDR3 protein: CASSQDMAVGPNEQFF; CDR3 DNA: TGCGCCAGCAGCCAAGATATGGCAGTTGGGCCGAATGAGCAGTTCTTC; D gene: -; J gene: TRBJ2-1; V gene: TRBV4-1; clone size: -
CDR3 protein: CASSPGLAGTDTQYF; CDR3 DNA: TGTGCCAGCTCACCCGGACTAGCGGGGACAGATACGCAGTATTTT; D gene: TRBD2; J gene: TRBJ2-3; V gene: TRBV18; clone size: -
CDR3 protein: CASSPPQGRETQYF; CDR3 DNA: TGTGCCAGCTCACCACCCCAGGGTCGTGAGACCCAGTACTTC; D gene: -; J gene: TRBJ2-5; V gene: TRBV18; clone size: few
CDR3 protein: CASSPGPDREQPQHF; CDR3 DNA: TGTGCCAGCAGCCCCGGTCCGGACAGGGAACAGCCCCAGCATTTT; D gene: TRBD1; J gene: TRBJ1-5; V gene: TRBV7-8; clone size: -
CDR3 protein: CASSNIETQYF; CDR3 DNA: TGTGCCAGCTCAAATATAGAGACCCAGTACTTC; D gene: -; J gene: TRBJ2-5; V gene: TRBV18; clone size: -
CDR3 protein: CASSWGDQPQHF; CDR3 DNA: TGTGCCAGCAGTTGGGGCGATCAGCCCCAGCATTTT; D gene: -; J gene: TRBJ1-5; V gene: TRBV28; clone size: -
CDR3 protein: CASSIPGAGTDTQYF; CDR3 DNA: TGTGCCAGTAGTATCCCAGGGGCCGGCACAGATACGCAGTATTTT; D gene: -; J gene: TRBJ2-3; V gene: TRBV19; clone size: once
CDR3 protein: CASSSQGIGGYTF; CDR3 DNA: TGTGCCAGCAGTTCTCAGGGGATAGGTGGCTACACCTTC; D gene: -; J gene: TRBJ1-2; V gene: TRBV27; clone size: -
CDR3 protein: CSASLLRTVWTEAFF; CDR3 DNA: TGCAGTGCTAGTCTCTTAAGGACAGTTTGGACTGAAGCTTTCTTT; D gene: -; J gene: TRBJ1-1; V gene: TRBV20-1; clone size: -
CDR3 protein: CATSGGAQETQYF; CDR3 DNA: TGTGCCACCAGTGGTGGGGCGCAAGAGACCCAGTACTTC; D gene: -; J gene: TRBJ2-5; V gene: TRBV24-1; clone size: -
CDR3 protein: CASSEGQVEKLFF; CDR3 DNA: TGTGCCAGCAGCGAGGGACAGGTGGAAAAACTGTTTTTT; D gene: TRBD1; J gene: TRBJ1-4; V gene: TRBV2; clone size: -
CDR3 protein: CASSVGGTRENIQYF; CDR3 DNA: TGTGCCAGCAGCGTAGGCGGGACTAGGGAAAACATTCAGTACTTC; D gene: TRBD2; J gene: TRBJ2-4; V gene: TRBV9; clone size: -
CDR3 protein: CASSLLAGQGGYTF; CDR3 DNA: TGTGCCAGCAGCTTACTCGCCGGGCAGGGAGGCTACACCTTC; D gene: -; J gene: TRBJ1-2; V gene: TRBV7-2; clone size: -
CDR3 protein: CASSRRTGGAWETQYF; CDR3 DNA: TGCGCCAGCAGTCGGAGAACAGGGGGCGCTTGGGAGACCCAGTACTTC; D gene: TRBD1; J gene: TRBJ2-5; V gene: TRBV10-2; clone size: -
CDR3 protein: CAYSGGTYNEQFF; CDR3 DNA: TGTGCCTATAGCGGGGGGACCTACAATGAGCAGTTCTTC; D gene: TRBD2; J gene: TRBJ2-1; V gene: TRBV30; clone size: -
CDR3 protein: CATSSTPPNTEAFF; CDR3 DNA: TGTGCCACCAGTAGTACACCTCCGAACACTGAAGCTTTCTTT; D gene: -; J gene: TRBJ1-1; V gene: TRBV24-1; clone size: once
CDR3 protein: CASRTRTQGAGNTIYF; CDR3 DNA: TGTGCCAGCAGGACCCGCACCCAGGGTGCTGGAAACACCATATATTTT; D gene: -; J gene: TRBJ1-3; V gene: TRBV11-3; clone size: -
CDR3 protein: CASSSRVPGQGLTLLGETQYF; CDR3 DNA: TGTGCCAGCAGTTCACGTGTTCCGGGACAGGGTCTAACCCTTCTGGGGGAGACCCAGTACTTC; D gene: TRBD1; J gene: TRBJ2-5; V gene: TRBV27; clone size: -
CDR3 protein: CATSDLYGRFGEQFF; CDR3 DNA: TGTGCCACCAGTGATTTGTACGGGAGATTCGGTGAGCAGTTCTTC; D gene: -; J gene: TRBJ2-1; V gene: TRBV24-1; clone size: -
CDR3 protein: CASSLTGGPYGYTF; CDR3 DNA: TGTGCCAGCAGCTTGACAGGGGGCCCCTATGGCTACACCTTC; D gene: TRBD1; J gene: TRBJ1-2; V gene: TRBV9; clone size: once
CDR3 protein: CASSYKGSGNQPQHF; CDR3 DNA: TGTGCCAGCAGTTACAAAGGGAGTGGCAATCAGCCCCAGCATTTT; D gene: -; J gene: TRBJ1-5; V gene: TRBV6-5; clone size: -
CDR3 protein: CASSGASGVDTQYF; CDR3 DNA: TGCGCCAGCAGTGGGGCTAGCGGGGTTGATACGCAGTATTTT; D gene: TRBD2; J gene: TRBJ2-3; V gene: TRBV10-2; clone size: few
CDR3 protein: CASSDSTSGSYNEQFF; CDR3 DNA: TGTGCCAGCAGTGACTCGACTAGCGGCTCCTACAATGAGCAGTTCTTC; D gene: TRBD2; J gene: TRBJ2-1; V gene: TRBV6-4; clone size: -